What follows describes a single TCR beta chain. In this sample, this clonotype turned up many times. Its target antigen remains unknown. No base quality values were provided; no much bigger clone lies one nucleotide off. The TCR beta CDR3 regions were amplified from the RNA transcripts. A first-round RT-PCR of the TCR CDR3 used the HTBI primer set with the Qiagen OneStep RT-PCR kit. A second multiplex PCR round built the libraries, followed by size selection and purification. Paired-end sequencing of the libraries was performed with 100 bp reads on an Illumina HiSeq2000. Turning to the authors' computational methods: SOAPnuke was used to process the raw data, with reads discarded if the reads contained adapters or uncalled bases, had a mean Phred below 15, or lacked an exact constant-primer or identifier match. COPE v1.2.5 was used to merge high-quality paired reads, and clonotypes were defined as unique nucleotide sequences. MiTCR v1.1 was used to align the clonotypes against IMGT TRBV, TRBD and TRBJ reference segments. The analysis included only V-J combinations with a frequency above 0.0001, which together covered around 99% of the repertoires. A TCS score was defined as the ratio of F50 (clonal expansion) to E x V (chaos), with BLOSUM62-based TCRdist applied between CDR3 peptides within each V-J. Welch's t-statistics and random forest reduced around 550 V-J features to 13, which were used in a naive Bayes classifier (R e1071). TCRdb redid the processing of the public reads, applying fastp at Q25 and MiXCR, and retained in-frame beta chains. Entries are consolidated by CDR3 protein sequence, retaining the most common genes and DNA. The V and J calls, along with clone size, are taken from TCRdb and not from the paper's own processing. The sample table records about 180,000 distinct CDR3 sequences; about 17% of these occur just once. 25% to 30% of the sample comes from the top ten.

This entry is derived from a study of T cells in Graves' hyperthyroidism and ophthalmopathy (dated by TCRdb to the late 2010s). General notes on the study: Peripheral blood was collected at initial diagnosis, before any treatment. To identify TCR V-J signatures that set the groups apart, the researchers used a discovery cohort of 100 patients, made up of 43 with Graves' ophthalmopathy and about 59 with stable Graves' hyperthyroidism. Prospective prediction of ophthalmopathy was tested in an independent validation cohort of 18 to 20 hyperthyroidism patients and approximately 17 patients who later progressed to ophthalmopathy. For training and testing, the 100 or so patients in the discovery cohort were randomly divided in a 7:3 ratio. The study also compared thyroid tissue and blood T-cell repertoires from over 5 Graves' hyperthyroidism patients. Once sampling was done, hyperthyroidism patients were given methimazole at a starting dose of 30 mg daily, whereas ophthalmopathy patients were given high-dose intravenous methylprednisolone. The paper describes TCR Vbeta CDR3 sequencing of 135 peripheral blood samples, made up of around 41 ophthalmopathy patients, some 76 hyperthyroidism patients and around 17 progressor patients.

The investigation overall reported the following: Ophthalmopathy was separated from stable hyperthyroidism by a 13 V-J signature model, with approximately 86% sensitivity and roughly 81% specificity obtained in cross-validation and 80%/75% obtained in testing. Most expanded thyroid clonotypes (frequency above 0.001) were also detected in blood, a finding suggesting that blood repertoires may reflect thyroid immune responses. In validation, the model predicted progression to ophthalmopathy with 55% to 71% sensitivity and less than 80% specificity, a median of 6.5 months before onset. Sample size was not statistically predetermined, and blinding of investigators to group allocation was not performed.

Stable Graves' hyperthyroidism was defined as the absence of progression to ophthalmopathy over 18 months of follow-up. Hyperthyroidism patients were newly diagnosed, with disease duration under 2 months, and aged 18 to 65 years. Any patient with an uncontrolled infection, another autoimmune disease, pregnancy or lactation was excluded. Clinical symptoms, serum thyroxine and TRAb, thyroid ultrasound, and orbital computed tomography formed the basis for the diagnoses. Ficoll-Paque density gradient centrifugation was used to isolate PBMCs from about 9 ml of fresh peripheral blood. Trizol reagent was used to extract total RNA, and RNA quality was then checked on an Agilent 2100 Bioanalyzer. CDR1 MNHEY and CDR2 SVGAGI were looked up in the germline V gene. Germline trimming: 2 bases from V, 2 bases from J; junction bases outside gene matches: 5. The CDR3 contains 15 residues, cysteine and phenylalanine counted. Only the CDR3 portion is preserved as DNA: 45 bases, with reading frame beginning at the first base.

Recombination joined TRBV6-5 with TRBJ1-2, with 7 central nucleotides matching TRBD1. This clonotype originated in a woman in her fifties or sixties with Graves' hyperthyroidism. The sample consisted of blood. At the DNA level, the sequence is TGTGCCAGCAGTTACACCCAGGGGGGGAACTATGGCTACACCTTC. Translation gives CASSYTQGGNYGYTF.